The 19 T cell receptor beta chains in this list originate from one sample, sequenced in a study of spatial heterogeneity in lung cancer. Time point of the sample: sample taken at primary tumor resection. Material for sequencing was whole RNA from tumor, nontumor lung or frozen PBMC, left unsorted. TCRdb recomputed calls from the 5' RACE reads with MiXCR, one row per CDR3 protein. The sample holds about 2,700 distinct CDR3 sequences, roughly 9% seen once. Sequencing used normal lung tissue next to the tumor, obtained at surgery. The source is a male donor with early-stage non-small cell lung cancer.

By share, this clonotype counts as medium-sized. Because the library targeted alpha chains, this beta chain is an off-target read whose size means little. This sequence joins TRBV10-3 and TRBJ2-1; D remains unclear. The CDR3 consists of 11 residues. The germline V and J ends were trimmed by 2 bases and 8 bases, with 4 bases remaining between them. From germline, CDR1 is ENHRY and CDR2 SYGVKD. The CDR3 region has the DNA TGTGCCATCAGTGAGGGGGATGAGCAGTTCTTC. Translation gives CAISEGDEQFF.

The table lists this clonotype with a count of one. For a library built for alpha chains, this beta chain is a stray read; little rests on its size. The chain has TRBV29-1 and TRBJ2-3, with D uncertain. The CDR3 contains 15 residues. Per the germline V gene, CDR1 is SQVTM and CDR2 is ANQGSEA. V was cut by 4 bases and J by 0 bases, with 14 bases left in between. As DNA, the CDR3 is TGCAGCGTTGGAACCGGAGTTTCGAGCACAGATACGCAGTATTTT. Translated: CSVGTGVSSTDTQYF.

This clonotype counts as medium-sized (0.01 to 0.1%). This beta chain is an off-target read within a library intended for alpha chains, so its frequency means little. The chain couples TRBV6-2 or TRBV6-3 to TRBJ2-3, with D perhaps TRBD2 (5 bases). Germline values: CDR1 MNHEY, CDR2 SVGEGT. The CDR3 is made up of 17 amino acids. Trimming took off 1 base at V and 5 bases at J, with 19 bases between the two ends. The CDR3 sequence: CASSYFLGETTRDTQYF. CDR3 in DNA: TGTGCCAGCAGTTACTTTCTGGGAGAGACAACGAGAGATACGCAGTATTTT.

By sample fraction, this clonotype is medium-sized. This beta chain slipped into a library made for alpha chains as a stray read, so its size is not meaningful. This chain joins TRBV7-8 and TRBJ2-7; 7 bases align to TRBD1. The CDR3 runs to 14 residues. The V gene's germline CDR1 is SGHVS and CDR2 FQNEAQ. The V gene end was trimmed by 3 bases and the J gene end by 4 bases; junction bases not matched to a gene: 6. CDR3 sequence reads: CASSLGQRIYEQYF. The CDR3 region has the DNA TGTGCCAGCAGCTTGGGACAGCGGATTTACGAGCAGTACTTC.

This clonotype has a count of ten or more. The library was designed around alpha chains, so this beta chain is a stray read whose abundance carries little weight. The chain joins TRBV20-1 to TRBJ2-5, with 9 bases lining up with TRBD1. The CDR3 has 15 residues. Germline V lookup: CDR1 DFQATT, CDR2 SNEGSKA (reference sequence). Losses at the gene ends were 1 base for V and 5 bases for J; bases not matched to a gene: 8. CDR3 sequence: CSARGQGDTGETQYF. In DNA, the CDR3 is TGCAGTGCTAGAGGACAGGGGGACACGGGCGAGACCCAGTACTTC.

This clonotype has just a few counts. This beta chain represents an off-target read in a library built for alpha chains; its size is of limited meaning. The chain joins TRBV25-1 to TRBJ1-1; tentatively, D is TRBD1 (6 bases). Germline V gene data show CDR1 as MGHDK and CDR2 as SYGVNS. V lost 5 bases and J lost 5, with 21 bases in between. This CDR3 is 16 amino acids long. The CDR3 is CASSSGQHMRDTEAFF. The CDR3 region has the DNA TGTGCCAGCAGTTCGGGACAACATATGAGGGATACTGAAGCTTTCTTT.

This clonotype was picked up many times. The library was designed around alpha chains, so this beta chain is a stray read whose abundance carries little weight. This chain links TRBV2 with TRBJ2-1; 7 positions agree with TRBD2. The CDR3 runs to 16 residues. V shed 8 bases and J 4 bases; nucleotides not matched to a gene: 14. Germline V gives CDR1 SNHLY, CDR2 FYNNEI. The CDR3 region is CASALAGAPGYNEQFF. CDR3 coding DNA: TGTGCCAGCGCTTTAGCGGGCGCGCCAGGGTACAATGAGCAGTTCTTC.

This clonotype was seen many times. This beta chain was picked up by a library intended for alpha chains and is off target, so its count carries little meaning. V usage is TRBV3-1 and J usage is TRBJ1-2; possibly TRBD1 for D (6 bases). The germline gives CDR1 LGHDT, CDR2 YNNKEL (reference sequence). V was pared by 6 bases and J by 4 bases, with 18 bases between. The CDR3 covers 15 residues. Written as DNA, the CDR3 is TGTGCCAGCAGGTCCCTCGGGGGGGCCTCCTATGGCTACACCTTC. It is translated as CASRSLGGASYGYTF.

About this clonotype itself: In a library made to pick up alpha chains, this beta chain is a stray read with a size that means little. The chain employs TRBV15 and TRBJ2-3, with 10 positions matching TRBD2. CDR1 and CDR2 (germline): LNHNV, YYDKDF (reference sequence). Unmatched junction bases numbered 9, after V lost 2 bases and J lost 1 base. The CDR3 extends over 18 amino acids. The CDR3 bases are TGTGCCACCAGCAGATTTCCCGGGACTAGCGAACGCACAGATACGCAGTATTTT. Encoded protein: CATSRFPGTSERTDTQYF.

The table lists this clonotype with many counts. Because this beta chain is a stray read in a library intended to capture alpha chains, its abundance should not be given much weight. This chain uses TRBV28 with TRBJ2-1, with 9 bases lining up with TRBD1. The CDR3 has 11 amino acids. Germline V gene sequence: CDR1 MDHEN, CDR2 SYDVKM. Trimming at V came to 6 bases and at J to 14 bases, leaving 5 bases not matched to a gene. The CDR3 sequence is CASRSTGGEFF. CDR3 nucleotide sequence: TGTGCCAGCAGATCAACAGGGGGCGAGTTCTTC.

This clonotype occurred a few times. The size of this beta chain means little, since it is a stray read in a library made for alpha chains. The rearrangement joins TRBV7-2 to TRBJ2-3; a weak D match, TRBD2 (5 bases). Germline assignment: CDR1 SGHTA and CDR2 FQGNSA. Between the trimmed V and J ends, which lost 5 bases and 1 base, there was a span of 13 bases. This CDR3 is 15 amino acids long. The CDR3 loop is CASSIIHGGTDTQYF. CDR3 sequence (DNA): TGTGCCAGCAGCATAATTCACGGGGGCACAGATACGCAGTATTTT.

This clonotype was seen at least ten times. The library was prepared for alpha chains; this beta chain is a stray read, so its frequency means little. This rearrangement joins TRBV9 to TRBJ2-2, with 15 bases identical to TRBD2. The CDR3 consists of 19 residues. Germline V gives CDR1 SGDLS, CDR2 YYNGEE. V was pared by 3 bases and J by 6 bases, with 12 bases of the junction left unmatched. CDR3 nucleotide sequence: TGTGCCAGCAGCGACCCCGGACTAGCGGGAGGGCGACTATCCGGGGAGCTGTTTTTT. Translated: CASSDPGLAGGRLSGELFF.

By share, this clonotype ranks as medium-sized. As an off-target read in a library built for alpha chains, this beta chain has a frequency of little significance. The chain couples TRBV7-6 to TRBJ2-5; tentatively, D is TRBD1 (7 bases). The germline gives CDR1 SGHVS, CDR2 FNYEAQ. With 5 bases removed from V and 1 base from J, the gap between germline ends came to 11 bases. The CDR3 has 14 residues. The CDR3 sequence is CASSGGTAQETQYF. Here the CDR3 DNA reads TGTGCCAGCAGCGGAGGGACAGCCCAAGAGACCCAGTACTTC.

This clonotype is medium-sized within its sample. The library was designed around alpha chains, so this beta chain is a stray read whose abundance carries little weight. This chain uses TRBV27 with TRBJ2-5; 8 nucleotides match TRBD1. The CDR3 has 14 amino acids. The trim removed 5 bases at V and 5 bases at J, leaving 7 bases unmatched. CDR1 is MNHEY, CDR2 SMNVEV, per germline (reference sequence). In DNA, the CDR3 is TGTGCCAGCAGTATCGGACAGGGCTGGGAGACCCAGTACTTC. Protein sequence: CASSIGQGWETQYF.

This clonotype is medium-sized (0.01 to 0.1%) by share. A library prepared for alpha chains yielded this beta chain as an off-target read; its size is of little meaning. This chain links TRBV12-3 or TRBV12-4 with TRBJ2-7; D gene unclear. The CDR3 is 12 residues long. The V end lost 6 bases, the J end lost 5 bases, and 11 bases lay between the germline ends. The CDR3 loop is CASSSGFHEQYF. DNA for the CDR3: TGTGCCAGCAGCTCCGGGTTTCACGAGCAGTACTTC.

By share, this clonotype ranks as medium-sized (0.01 to 0.1%). A library prepared for alpha chains yielded this beta chain as an off-target read; its size is of little meaning. V and J are TRBV5-1 and TRBJ1-1; maybe TRBD1 (5 bases). V shed 1 base and J shed 3 bases, with 7 bases lying between them. Germline values: CDR1 SGHRS, CDR2 YFSETQ. There are 13 residues in the CDR3. The CDR3 region has the DNA TGCGCCAGCAGCTTGTCAGGGTACACTGAAGCTTTCTTT. Its translation is CASSLSGYTEAFF.

Sample share makes this clonotype medium-sized. A library made for alpha chains picked up this beta chain off target, so its size means little. The CDR3 region is CAISGVIGRNNSPLHF. In DNA form, the CDR3 reads TGTGCCATCAGTGGGGTTATAGGACGGAATAATTCACCCCTCCACTTT. The chain links TRBV10-3 to TRBJ1-6; no definite D call. Per germline, CDR1 ENHRY and CDR2 SYGVKD. V lost 4 bases and J lost 5, with 15 bases in between. The CDR3 totals 16 residues.

In this sample, this clonotype turned up once. Found in a library prepared for alpha chains, this beta chain is an off-target read, and its abundance has little meaning. V usage is TRBV29-1 and J usage is TRBJ2-6; D is unresolved. Trimming shortened V by 4 bases and J by 0 bases, and 4 bases separated the two germline ends. CDR3 size: 13 residues. Germline V lookup: CDR1 SQVTM, CDR2 ANQGSEA. The CDR3: CSVARSGANVLTF. The CDR3, as DNA: TGCAGCGTTGCCCGCTCTGGGGCCAACGTCCTGACTTTC.

Ten or more counts support this clonotype. Since it is a stray read in a library aimed at alpha chains, this beta chain has a size that is not meaningful. This chain connects TRBV3-1 to TRBJ2-1; tentatively, D is TRBD1 (5 bases). V shed 4 bases and J shed 15 bases, with 19 bases lying between them. The CDR3 is 13 amino acids. Germline V CDR1 and CDR2: LGHDT, YNNKEL (reference sequence). The CDR3 loop reads CASSRLDSSRWFF. In nucleotides, the CDR3 is TGTGCCAGCAGCCGCCTAGACAGCTCCCGATGGTTCTTC.